This T cell receptor (beta chain) originates from a study of vaccination and CD4 T cells after COVID-19. Study background: Convalescent patients gave post-COVID blood a median approximately 94 days post-diagnosis, range 35 to 161.

Sequenced with the Oncomine TCR Beta short-read assay was DNA taken from cultured CD4+ T cells. TCRdb ran MiXCR on the PCR reads and lists one entry per CDR3 protein. The sample has about 10,000 distinct CDR3 sequences, about 61% seen once; the top ten hold roughly 15%. In the case of this clonotype: Its antigen remains unidentified.

Documented treatment: approximately 11-day PBMC culture with coronavirus spike peptide pools or control peptides (ViraFEST assay). Using peptide pools, antigen-specific T cells were expanded in ViraFEST before TCRs were sequenced. Two million PBMCs per well were cultured with approximately 9.8 IU/ml IL-2 and 7.5 to 10 ug/ml peptide pools. The CDR3 contains 15 residues. The germline V gene has CDR1 SGHRS and CDR2 YFSETQ. The V end was cut by 0 bases, the J end by 8 bases, with 12 bases between. Specimen: CD4+ T cells from blood, cultured in vitro. The chain links TRBV5-1 to TRBJ1-6; D gene unclear. The clonotype was recovered from a human donor who had recovered from COVID-19. The CDR3 DNA is TGCGCCAGCAGCTTGGAAGGCAGGACGGATTCACCCCTCCACTTT. Translated, it gives CASSLEGRTDSPLHF.